Below are 24 T cell receptor beta chains sequenced from a single sample in a study of T cell responses to AZD1222 COVID-19 vaccine. Profiled with immunoSEQ multiplex PCR; TCRdb holds only in-frame clones, not every one. The sample has over 100,000 clones, approximately 91% seen once. Sequenced here: peripheral blood, sampled on day 0 of AZD1222 vaccination. These TCRs come from an adult in good health.

V gene TRBV2 combines with J gene TRBJ2-5; D call uncertain. Trimming removed 11 bases from V and 4 bases from J, with 11 bases in between. Germline assignment: CDR1 SNHLY and CDR2 FYNNEI. CDR3 length equals 11 residues. CDR3 amino acids: CASSGRETQYF. The CDR3 nucleotides read TGTGCCTCCTCAGGCCGAGAGACCCAGTACTTC.

The chain joins TRBV13 to TRBJ2-1; 14 nucleotides line up with TRBD2. The junction had 6 bases not matched to a gene; V was cut back by 4 bases and J by 7 bases. Germline values: CDR1 PRHDT, CDR2 FYEKMQ (reference sequence). The CDR3 spans 16 residues. This CDR3 reads CASSSAGTSGSNEQFF. The CDR3 DNA sequence: TGTGCCAGCAGCTCAGCCGGGACTAGCGGGAGTAATGAGCAGTTCTTC.

With regard to this clone: The sample has other DNA sequences that encode this CDR3 too. The chain has TRBV6-1 and TRBJ1-1, with TRBD1 as a possible D gene (5 bases). Trimming took off 1 base at V and 1 base at J, with 7 bases between the two ends. The CDR3 has 14 amino acids. Germline-derived CDR1 and CDR2 are MNHNS and SASEGT. In DNA form, the CDR3 reads TGTGCCAGCAGTGAAGGGGGGACGAACACTGAAGCTTTCTTT. Residues: CASSEGGTNTEAFF.

The chain employs TRBV19 and TRBJ1-1, with a tentative D call TRBD1 (5 bases). The CDR3 consists of 15 residues. The germline V gene encodes CDR1 LNHDA and CDR2 SQIVND (reference sequence). V dropped 6 bases and J dropped 1 base, with 15 bases sitting between them. The CDR3 loop reads CASRNWVGQNTEAFF. CDR3 DNA sequence: TGTGCCAGTAGGAACTGGGTCGGACAGAACACTGAAGCTTTCTTT.

This chain links TRBV6-5 with TRBJ1-2, with D uncertain. The germline V gene encodes CDR1 MNHEY and CDR2 SVGAGI. The CDR3 is made up of 15 amino acids. V was clipped by 0 bases and J by 2 bases, with 10 bases between them. The CDR3, as DNA: TGTGCCAGCAGTTACTCGGTTTGGTCCAACTATGGCTACACCTTC. It encodes CASSYSVWSNYGYTF.

The CDR3 region is CAISEGTGGYEQYF. The CDR3 DNA is TGTGCCATCAGTGAGGGGACAGGGGGATACGAGCAGTACTTC. This chain links TRBV10-3 with TRBJ2-7, with TRBD1 matching over 11 bases. Losses at the gene ends were 2 bases for V and 4 bases for J; bases not matched to a gene: 1. This CDR3 has 14 amino acids. Germline assignment: CDR1 ENHRY and CDR2 SYGVKD.

With regard to this clone: Since no conserved phenylalanine or tryptophan closes the CDR3, a read error is the likely cause. V usage is TRBV10-3 and J usage is TRBJ1-1, with 8 bases fitting TRBD1. There are 16 residues in the CDR3. The V gene's germline CDR1 is ENHRY and CDR2 SYGVKD. V was clipped by 8 bases and J by 2 bases; unmatched bases: 13. CDR3 DNA: TGTGCCATCTTTAGAACCAAGGACAGGGTAAACACTGAAGCTTTCCTT. The encoded protein is CAIFRTKDRVNTEAFL.

The V call is TRBV6-5, the J call TRBJ2-3; D is perhaps TRBD2 (5 bases). The CDR3 covers 14 residues. The germline V gene has CDR1 MNHEY and CDR2 SVGAGI. V was pared by 5 bases and J by 1 base, with 10 bases between. The CDR3 here is CASSRGWGTDTQYF. The CDR3 DNA reads as TGTGCCAGCAGTCGGGGATGGGGCACAGATACGCAGTATTTT.

The V and J genes are TRBV18 and TRBJ1-1; 7 nucleotides line up with TRBD1. The CDR3 is 14 amino acids. Germline V CDR1 and CDR2: KGHSH, LQKENI. V dropped 4 bases and J dropped 5; count of bases not matched to a gene: 7. The CDR3 DNA sequence: TGTGCCAGCTCACAACCGGGACAGCAGACTGAAGCTTTCTTT. It specifies CASSQPGQQTEAFF.

This chain links TRBV19 with TRBJ1-2; 9 nucleotides line up with TRBD1. With 5 bases clipped from V and 2 bases from J, the junction kept 6 bases outside the gene matches. The V gene's germline CDR1 is LNHDA and CDR2 SQIVND (reference sequence). This CDR3 has 15 amino acids. The CDR3 is CASSGPGQGNYGYTF. The CDR3 coding sequence is TGTGCCAGTAGTGGACCGGGACAGGGAAACTATGGCTACACCTTC.

The rearrangement uses TRBV9 and TRBJ1-4, with D unresolved. The CDR3 runs 14 residues. V was clipped by 0 bases and J by 11 bases, with 14 bases between them. CDR1 is SGDLS and CDR2 is YYNGEE in the germline V gene. The CDR3 region has the DNA TGTGCCAGCAGCGTAGGGTATGAGGCAGTCAAACTGTTTTTT. Translating it yields CASSVGYEAVKLFF.

In this sample, this clone turned up once. The J gene is TRBJ1-6, the V gene TRBV25-1; 8 bases agree with TRBD1. Germline V gives CDR1 MGHDK, CDR2 SYGVNS. The CDR3 is 15 amino acids. The V segment lost 9 bases and the J segment 4 bases; nucleotides outside the gene matches: 8. The CDR3 region is CASTDRGGYNSPLHF. Here the CDR3 DNA reads TGTGCCAGTACCGACAGGGGTGGATATAATTCACCCCTCCACTTT.

The genes are TRBV11-2 and TRBJ1-1; TRBD1 matches 7 bases. V shed 2 bases and J 1 base; nucleotides not matched to a gene: 7. Germline lookup yields CDR1 SGHAT and CDR2 FQNNGV. This CDR3 contains 16 residues. The CDR3 sequence: CASSLLQGNWNTEAFF. CDR3 in DNA: TGTGCCAGCAGCTTATTACAGGGGAATTGGAACACTGAAGCTTTCTTT.

The rearrangement joins TRBV7-8 to TRBJ1-3; D possibly corresponds to TRBD1 (5 bases). CDR3 size: 16 residues. CDR1 and CDR2 from the germline V gene are SGHVS and FQNEAQ. Trimming cost V 5 bases and J 2 bases, with 16 bases left between them. The CDR3 loop is CASSPRGRGTGNTIYF. Here the CDR3 DNA reads TGTGCCAGCAGCCCCCGGGGGAGGGGAACTGGAAACACCATATATTTT.

The V call is TRBV2, the J call TRBJ2-1, with 12 bases matching TRBD2. With 6 bases clipped from V and 6 bases from J, the junction kept 6 bases outside the gene matches. There are 15 residues in the CDR3. In germline, CDR1 is SNHLY, CDR2 FYNNEI. The CDR3 region has the DNA TGTGCCAGCAGGGGGGGGACTAGCGGGTTCAATGAGCAGTTCTTC. This codes for CASRGGTSGFNEQFF.

The V call is TRBV5-1, the J call TRBJ1-1; 7 nucleotides line up with TRBD1. Trimming removed 0 bases from V and 1 base from J; junction bases left unmatched: 0. CDR1 is SGHRS and CDR2 is YFSETQ in the germline V gene. The CDR3 runs 14 residues. In DNA, the CDR3 is TGCGCCAGCAGCTTGGGGGACAGGAACACTGAAGCTTTCTTT. Protein product: CASSLGDRNTEAFF.

V usage is TRBV4-1 and J usage is TRBJ2-7, with a weak D call TRBD2 (6 bases). Germline-derived CDR1 and CDR2 are MGHRA and YSYEKL. V lost 1 base, J lost 3 bases, and 7 bases lay in between. The CDR3 extends over 13 amino acids. CDR3 sequence (DNA): TGCGCCAGCAGCCAAGTCGGGGGCTACGAGCAGTACTTC. Translating gives CASSQVGGYEQYF.

The chain links TRBV4-1 to TRBJ2-5, with a tentative D call TRBD2 (7 bases). The CDR3 totals 21 residues. Germline CDR1 reads MGHRA; CDR2 reads YSYEKL. V lost 4 bases and J lost 4, with 34 bases in between. The CDR3 DNA is TGCGCCAGCAGCCCCCGACTTCAGGGCGGGGTTAGTGGGGGGGCCAGAGAGACCCAGTACTTC. This gives the protein CASSPRLQGGVSGGARETQYF.

To note about this clone: Other DNA sequences in the same sample also yield this CDR3. The chain combines TRBV18 with TRBJ2-7, with TRBD1 as a possible D gene (6 bases). Germline values: CDR1 KGHSH, CDR2 LQKENI. V was pared by 3 bases and J by 2 bases, with 11 bases between. CDR3 length equals 14 residues. The CDR3 DNA is TGTGCCAGCTCACCTCGCCAGGGGACCTACGAGCAGTACTTC. Its translation is CASSPRQGTYEQYF.

The chain carries TRBV6-5 and TRBJ2-7; possible D gene TRBD1, 5 bases. CDR3 length: 13 amino acids. Looked up from germline, CDR1 is MNHEY and CDR2 is SVGAGI. V was pared by 6 bases and J by 3 bases, with 12 bases between. The CDR3 loop is CASSRDLGYEQYF. CDR3 nucleotides: TGTGCCAGCAGCAGGGATCTAGGCTACGAGCAGTACTTC.

The rearrangement joins TRBV6-5 to TRBJ2-7; D not certain. The V and J ends lost 6 bases and 2 bases respectively, with 17 bases between them. The CDR3 loop spans 15 amino acids. CDR1 MNHEY and CDR2 SVGAGI come from the germline V gene. CDR3 bases: TGTGCCAGCAGCCGACGGGTGCAGAAACCCTACGAGCAGTACTTC. It codes for CASSRRVQKPYEQYF.

CDR3 region: CSAYGLEGSETQYF. Here the CDR3 DNA reads TGCAGCGCATACGGGCTTGAGGGGTCAGAGACCCAGTACTTC. The V and J genes are TRBV29-1 and TRBJ2-5; either TRBD1 or TRBD2 may fit D (5 bases each). V was trimmed by 7 bases and J by 4 bases, leaving 19 bases between them. The CDR3 spans 14 residues. Germline assignment: CDR1 SQVTM and CDR2 ANQGSEA.

The J gene is TRBJ1-1, the V gene TRBV2; unclear D gene. The CDR3 extends over 14 amino acids. Between the trimmed V and J ends, which lost 1 base and 4 bases, there was a span of 10 bases. CDR1 SNHLY and CDR2 FYNNEI come from the germline V gene. CDR3 sequence (DNA): TGTGCCAGCAGTGAAGGACGGCTCATCACTGAAGCTTTCTTT. As protein: CASSEGRLITEAFF.

This clone was detected once. The chain combines TRBV19 with TRBJ2-3; 7 nucleotides match TRBD1. The CDR3 loop spans 13 amino acids. Germline V CDR1 and CDR2: LNHDA, SQIVND (reference sequence). After removal of 5 bases from V and 6 bases from J, the junction contained 5 bases not matched to a gene. CDR3 bases: TGTGCCAGTAGTCCCTCGGACAGGGATACGCAGTATTTT. Translation gives CASSPSDRDTQYF.